Sequencing of this T cell receptor beta chain was carried out in a study of blood T cell repertoires in COVID-19. Study-level background: COVID-19 samples, acute and convalescent, were from the United States, Italy and Spain. T cells, B-cell-depleted T cells, or PBMCs provided the cDNA or gDNA that served as material.

This CDR3 spans 14 amino acids. The J segment lost 4 bases and the V segment lost 6 bases, leaving 3 bases of the junction unmatched. The germline CDR1 and CDR2 sequences are MNHEY and SMNVEV (reference sequence). In the authors' workflow: Nucleated cell counts were estimated from reference gene primer amplification. Libraries were prepared by immunoSEQ multiplex PCR; TCRdb keeps only in-frame clonotypes and omits some of them. V and J calls and clone size are those listed in that table; D and trimming were worked out from the DNA. The sample lists 100,000 or so clones, 69% occurring once. Sequenced sample: peripheral blood. The V gene is TRBV27, the J gene TRBJ2-1; 10 nucleotides agree with TRBD1. The receptor was derived from a man at least 80 years old with acute or convalescent COVID-19. The CDR3 nucleotides read TGTGCCAGCAGCACGGGACAGGGGTACAATGAGCAGTTCTTC. Translating it yields CASSTGQGYNEQFF.